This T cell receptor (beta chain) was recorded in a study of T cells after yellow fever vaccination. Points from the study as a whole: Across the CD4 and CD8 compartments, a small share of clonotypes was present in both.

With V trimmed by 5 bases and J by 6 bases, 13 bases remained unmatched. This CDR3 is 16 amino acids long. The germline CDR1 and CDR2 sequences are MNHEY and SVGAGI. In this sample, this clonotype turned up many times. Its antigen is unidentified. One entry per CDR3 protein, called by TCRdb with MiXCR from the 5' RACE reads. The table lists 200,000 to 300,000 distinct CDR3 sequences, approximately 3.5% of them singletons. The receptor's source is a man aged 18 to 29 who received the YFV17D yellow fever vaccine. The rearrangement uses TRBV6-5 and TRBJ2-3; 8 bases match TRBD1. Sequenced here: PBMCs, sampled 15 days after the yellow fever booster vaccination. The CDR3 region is CASSPGQGTVVDTQYF. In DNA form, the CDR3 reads TGTGCCAGCAGTCCTGGACAGGGTACGGTGGTGGATACGCAGTATTTT.